This T cell receptor beta chain is from a study of human T cells and chemical hapten exposure. Study context: Patients, a majority of them female, were diagnosed with alopecia areata, totalis or universalis. Findings and caveats of the study: Controls had significantly fewer large CDR3 similarity clusters than were formed by expanded TCRs.

In the library, unique molecular identifiers were attached to individual cDNA molecules. TCRdb re-derived calls from the RACE reads in MiXCR, one entry per CDR3 protein. This table holds about 120,000 distinct CDR3 sequences, 9.5% to 13% found once. The time point was: patch test 1, 2 weeks after DPC sensitization. Treatment given: therapeutic diphenylcyclopropenone sensitization with weekly scalp DPC. The CDR3 has 16 residues. With 2 bases clipped from V and 1 base from J, the junction kept 4 bases outside the gene matches. Germline assignment: CDR1 LGHDT and CDR2 YNNKEL (reference sequence). In the case of this clonotype: Antigen specificity is unknown.

Sequenced here: whole blood, sampled in connection with sensitization to the hapten diphenylcyclopropenone (DPC). This receptor was identified in a woman aged 45-65 years with alopecia areata. Some clones in this sample may be carry-over from other donors' samples. The rearrangement links TRBV3-1 to TRBJ2-5; 10 positions agree with TRBD2. Here the CDR3 reads CASSQRASGSQETQYF. DNA of the CDR3: TGTGCCAGCAGCCAAAGGGCTAGCGGGAGCCAAGAGACCCAGTACTTC.